Described below is a single T cell receptor (beta chain) sequence and its context. The antigen remains unidentified. The data derive from a study of cytomegalovirus exposure and HLA in healthy donors. This CDR3 region has 16 residues. With 4 bases removed from V and 3 bases from J, the gap between germline ends came to 19 bases. The germline CDR1 and CDR2 sequences are SGDLS and YYNGEE. In the PCR, 60 Vbeta and 13 Jbeta primers were used. Method: immunoSEQ multiplex PCR; TCRdb's copy keeps in-frame clones and lacks some. The repertoire includes approximately 69,000 clones, about three quarters of them detected once, and more than 3% sits in the top ten. Findings of the study overall: Researchers counted around 160 TCR beta chains as cytomegalovirus-associated. In a later analysis, across HLA loci, associated TCR counts were highest for DRB1, lowest for HLA-C.

The V gene is TRBV9, the J gene TRBJ1-1, with D possibly being TRBD1 (6 bases). The sample was PBMCs. The source is a man between 18 and 35 years old in good health and CMV-seronegative. This chain's CDR3 is CASSPYGGPRDTEAFF. The CDR3 region has the DNA TGTGCCAGCAGCCCCTACGGGGGGCCACGAGACACTGAAGCTTTCTTT.